These T cell receptor beta chains were read from a single sample in a study of shared clonotypes between healthy human individuals. Some clones are missing from TCRdb's copy, which holds only in-frame ones; the method was immunoSEQ multiplex PCR. The repertoire holds about 2.3 million clones, with 85% to 95% as singletons. Sequencing was carried out using naive CD4+ T cells from PBMCs. These receptors all come from a man aged 18 to 35 in good health. Some clones in this sample may be carry-over from other donors' samples. Each CDR3 is given with its conserved first and last residue. The D gene is left open where the match is weak. Clone size is stated in some rows and not others, as once, few, many or a class when expanded.

abundance: -; d_gene: TRBD1; j_gene: TRBJ1-2; v_gene: TRBV6-1; CDR3nt: TGTGCCAGCAGTGAGGATCAGACAGGGGGCGTTGGCTACACCTTC; CDR3aa: CASSEDQTGGVGYTF
abundance: -; d_gene: -; j_gene: TRBJ1-1; v_gene: TRBV7-2; CDR3nt: TGTGCCAGCAGCTTAGTCGGGAGGAACACTGAAGCTTTCTTT; CDR3aa: CASSLVGRNTEAFF
abundance: -; d_gene: TRBD1; j_gene: TRBJ1-5; v_gene: TRBV10-3; CDR3nt: TGTGCCATCAGTGAGTACAGGGGCGGCGACCTTATTGGTCAGCCCCAGCATTTT; CDR3aa: CAISEYRGGDLIGQPQHF
abundance: -; d_gene: TRBD2; j_gene: TRBJ2-7; v_gene: TRBV7-9; CDR3nt: TGTGCCAGCAGCTTGGGACTAGCGGGGTCCGAGCAGTACTTC; CDR3aa: CASSLGLAGSEQYF
abundance: -; d_gene: TRBD1; j_gene: TRBJ2-5; v_gene: TRBV29-1; CDR3nt: TGCAGCGTTCTTGAGGCCGGGACAGGGCTTGAGACCCAGTACTTC; CDR3aa: CSVLEAGTGLETQYF
abundance: once; d_gene: -; j_gene: TRBJ2-7; v_gene: TRBV11-2; CDR3nt: TGTGCCAGCAGCGTAAAGGGACCCCCAGGGGTGTACTTC; CDR3aa: CASSVKGPPGVYF
abundance: -; d_gene: TRBD1; j_gene: TRBJ1-2; v_gene: TRBV30; CDR3nt: TGTGCCTGGAGTGATCGGACAGGCGCCTATGGCTACACCTTC; CDR3aa: CAWSDRTGAYGYTF
abundance: once; d_gene: -; j_gene: TRBJ1-1; v_gene: TRBV7-3; CDR3nt: TGTGCCAGCAGCGCCGGACAGAACACTGAAGCTTTCTTT; CDR3aa: CASSAGQNTEAFF
abundance: -; d_gene: TRBD2; j_gene: TRBJ2-3; v_gene: TRBV6-5; CDR3nt: TGTGCCAGCAGTTACTCCGGGACTAGTAGCACAGATACGCAGTATTTT; CDR3aa: CASSYSGTSSTDTQYF
abundance: -; d_gene: TRBD1; j_gene: TRBJ2-1; v_gene: TRBV5-1; CDR3nt: TGCGCCAGCAGCTCGACAGGGGGCTTCTACAATGAGCAGTTCTTC; CDR3aa: CASSSTGGFYNEQFF
abundance: -; d_gene: -; j_gene: TRBJ2-2; v_gene: TRBV5-1; CDR3nt: TGCGCCAGCAGTTTACCAACGGGGTACACCGGGGAGCTGTTTTTT; CDR3aa: CASSLPTGYTGELFF
abundance: -; d_gene: -; j_gene: TRBJ1-5; v_gene: TRBV7-9; CDR3nt: TGTGCCAGCAGCTCCTTGAGGCAGCCCCAGCATTTT; CDR3aa: CASSSLRQPQHF
abundance: -; d_gene: TRBD1; j_gene: TRBJ1-2; v_gene: TRBV6-5; CDR3nt: TGTGCCAGCAGCCATCAGGGGGCGAATAACTATGGCTACACCTTC; CDR3aa: CASSHQGANNYGYTF
abundance: -; d_gene: TRBD2; j_gene: TRBJ2-3; v_gene: TRBV5-4; CDR3nt: TGTGCCAGCAGCTCGGGGACTAGCGGGCAGTTAGGTACGCAGTATTTT; CDR3aa: CASSSGTSGQLGTQYF
abundance: -; d_gene: TRBD1; j_gene: TRBJ2-7; v_gene: TRBV7-3; CDR3nt: TGTGCCAGCAGCGGGATACTCGGGACAGGGAATTCCTACGAGCAGTACTTC; CDR3aa: CASSGILGTGNSYEQYF
abundance: -; d_gene: TRBD1; j_gene: TRBJ2-5; v_gene: TRBV5-1; CDR3nt: TGCGCCAGCAGCGGCCGGGACAGGGGGGATGAGACCCAGTACTTC; CDR3aa: CASSGRDRGDETQYF
abundance: -; d_gene: -; j_gene: TRBJ2-2; v_gene: TRBV11-2; CDR3nt: TGTGCCAGCAGCTTAACGAACACCGGGGAGCTGTTTTTT; CDR3aa: CASSLTNTGELFF
abundance: -; d_gene: -; j_gene: TRBJ2-1; v_gene: TRBV27; CDR3nt: TGTGCCAGCAGAGGACTCGTCAGGGAGCAGTTCTTC; CDR3aa: CASRGLVREQFF
abundance: -; d_gene: -; j_gene: TRBJ2-2; v_gene: TRBV19; CDR3nt: TGTGCCAGTAGTATTGACACCGATCACGGGGAGCTGTTTTTT; CDR3aa: CASSIDTDHGELFF
abundance: once; d_gene: -; j_gene: TRBJ1-5; v_gene: TRBV5-8; CDR3nt: TGTGCCAGCAGCTCAGGGCGAGGGCATCAGCCCCAGCATTTT; CDR3aa: CASSSGRGHQPQHF
abundance: -; d_gene: -; j_gene: TRBJ2-1; v_gene: TRBV11-2; CDR3nt: TGTGCCAGCAGCGTGGGGGAGAAGAATGAGCAGTTCTTC; CDR3aa: CASSVGEKNEQFF
abundance: -; d_gene: TRBD1; j_gene: TRBJ2-1; v_gene: TRBV28; CDR3nt: TGTGCCAGCAGTTCCCTGGGACAGGTGGAGTTCTTC; CDR3aa: CASSSLGQVEFF
abundance: -; d_gene: -; j_gene: TRBJ2-3; v_gene: TRBV5-1; CDR3nt: TGCGCCAGCGCTGAACCTGGGGGGCAGTATTTT; CDR3aa: CASAEPGGQYF
abundance: -; d_gene: -; j_gene: TRBJ1-4; v_gene: TRBV5-8; CDR3nt: TGTGCCAGCAATAACAAGGGGGCAACTAATGAAAAACTGTTTTTT; CDR3aa: CASNNKGATNEKLFF
abundance: -; d_gene: TRBD1; j_gene: TRBJ2-7; v_gene: TRBV9; CDR3nt: TGTGCCAGCAGCCCACGGGACAGGGGCTCCTACGAGCAGTACTTC; CDR3aa: CASSPRDRGSYEQYF
abundance: once; d_gene: -; j_gene: TRBJ1-5; v_gene: TRBV15; CDR3nt: TGTGCCACCAGCAGAGATCCGGCGGGTTCCTATAGCAATCAGCCCCAGCATTTT; CDR3aa: CATSRDPAGSYSNQPQHF
abundance: -; d_gene: -; j_gene: TRBJ1-4; v_gene: TRBV5-8; CDR3nt: TGTGCCAGCAGCTTAGACAGGAGGGGGGAAAAACTGTTTTTT; CDR3aa: CASSLDRRGEKLFF
abundance: -; d_gene: TRBD1; j_gene: TRBJ1-4; v_gene: TRBV2; CDR3nt: TGTGCCAGCAGCGAGGACAGGGTCGGCGAAAAACTGTTTTTT; CDR3aa: CASSEDRVGEKLFF
abundance: -; d_gene: -; j_gene: TRBJ2-7; v_gene: TRBV11-2; CDR3nt: TGTGCCAGCAGCTTAAGTAGTCGCGAGCAGTACTTC; CDR3aa: CASSLSSREQYF
abundance: -; d_gene: -; j_gene: TRBJ1-5; v_gene: TRBV2; CDR3nt: TGTGCCAGCAGGACAGAGATCAATCAGCCCCAGCATTTT; CDR3aa: CASRTEINQPQHF
abundance: -; d_gene: -; j_gene: TRBJ1-5; v_gene: TRBV5-8; CDR3nt: TGTGCCAGCAGCCCGGCTTTCGGCCTCGGGCATCAGCCCCAGCATTTT; CDR3aa: CASSPAFGLGHQPQHF
abundance: -; d_gene: TRBD1; j_gene: TRBJ2-6; v_gene: TRBV29-1; CDR3nt: TGCAGCGCGGGACAGGGGGCATCTGGGGCCAACGTCCTGACTTTC; CDR3aa: CSAGQGASGANVLTF